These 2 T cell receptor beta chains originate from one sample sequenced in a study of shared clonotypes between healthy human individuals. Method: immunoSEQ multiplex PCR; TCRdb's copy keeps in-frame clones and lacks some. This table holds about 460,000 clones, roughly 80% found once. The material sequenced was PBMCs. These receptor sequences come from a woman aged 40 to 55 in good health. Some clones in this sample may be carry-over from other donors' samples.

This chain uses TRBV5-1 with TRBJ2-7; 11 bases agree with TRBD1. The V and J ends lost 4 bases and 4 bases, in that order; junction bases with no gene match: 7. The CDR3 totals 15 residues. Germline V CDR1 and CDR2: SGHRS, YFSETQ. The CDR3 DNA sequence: TGCGCCAGCAGCCCAAGGACAGGGGGCATGTACGAGCAGTACTTC. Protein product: CASSPRTGGMYEQYF.

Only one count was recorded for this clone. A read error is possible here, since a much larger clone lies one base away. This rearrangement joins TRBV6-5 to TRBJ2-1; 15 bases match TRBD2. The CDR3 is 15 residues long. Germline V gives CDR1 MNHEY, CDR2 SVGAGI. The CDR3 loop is CASSQGTSGRNGQFF. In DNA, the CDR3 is TGTGCCAGCAGTCAAGGGACTAGCGGGAGGAATGGGCAGTTCTTC.